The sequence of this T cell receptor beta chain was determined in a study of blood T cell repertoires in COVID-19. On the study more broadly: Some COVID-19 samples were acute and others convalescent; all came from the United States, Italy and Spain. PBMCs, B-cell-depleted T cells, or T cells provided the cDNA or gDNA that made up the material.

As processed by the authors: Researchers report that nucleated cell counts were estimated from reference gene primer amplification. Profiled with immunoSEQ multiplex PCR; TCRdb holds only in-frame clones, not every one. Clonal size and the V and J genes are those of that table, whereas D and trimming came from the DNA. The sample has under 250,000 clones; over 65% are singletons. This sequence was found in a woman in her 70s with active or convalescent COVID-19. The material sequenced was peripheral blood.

The CDR3 bases are TGTGCCAGCAGCTTAGCGGGCCAGGGGAACACTGAAGCTTTCTTT. Translating it yields CASSLAGQGNTEAFF. This chain uses TRBV11-3 with TRBJ1-1, with a tentative D call TRBD1 (5 bases). The ends were cut back, 1 base at V and 1 base at J, with 10 bases in the middle. The germline V gene has CDR1 SGHNT and CDR2 YENEEA. The CDR3 length is 15 residues. Together with reference TRBV11-3 and TRBJ1-1, the CDR3 gives the full variable domain: EAGVVQSPRYKIIEKKQPVAFWCNPISGHNTLYWYLQNLGQGPELLIRYENEEAVDDSQLPKDRFSAERLKGVDSTLKIQPAELGDSAVYLCASSLAGQGNTEAFFGQGTRLTVV.